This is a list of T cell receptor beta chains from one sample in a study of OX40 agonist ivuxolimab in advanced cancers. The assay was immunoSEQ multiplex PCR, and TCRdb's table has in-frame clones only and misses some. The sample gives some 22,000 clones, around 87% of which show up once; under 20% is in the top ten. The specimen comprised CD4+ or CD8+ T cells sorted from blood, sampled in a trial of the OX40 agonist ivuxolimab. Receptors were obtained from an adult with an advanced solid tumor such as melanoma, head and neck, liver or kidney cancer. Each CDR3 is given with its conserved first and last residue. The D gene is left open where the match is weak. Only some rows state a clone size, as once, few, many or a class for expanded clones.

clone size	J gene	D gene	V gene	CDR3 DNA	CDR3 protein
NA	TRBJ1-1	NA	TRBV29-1	TGCAGCGTTGAAAAGGGAGGGAACACTGAAGCTTTCTTT	CSVEKGGNTEAFF
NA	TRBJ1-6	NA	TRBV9	TGTGCCAGCAGTGACCGAGGGAACTCACCCCTCCACTTT	CASSDRGNSPLHF
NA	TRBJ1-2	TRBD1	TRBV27	TGTGCCAGCAGCATAACAGGGGGCAACTATGGCTACACCTTC	CASSITGGNYGYTF
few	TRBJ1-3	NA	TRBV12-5	TGTGCTAGTGGTTTGGGTCACAGGGTCTCGGGAAACACCATATATTTT	CASGLGHRVSGNTIYF
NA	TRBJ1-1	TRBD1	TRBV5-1	TGCGCCAGCAGCTTGGCGACAGGGGCGACTGAAGCTTTCTTT	CASSLATGATEAFF
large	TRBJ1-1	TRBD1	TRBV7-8	TGTGCCAGCAGCTTAGGCGGACAGGGGAACACTGAAGCTTTCTTT	CASSLGGQGNTEAFF
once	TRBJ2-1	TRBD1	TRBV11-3	TGTGCCAGCAGCCCGGACAGGGGAGGCAATGAGCAGTTCTTC	CASSPDRGGNEQFF
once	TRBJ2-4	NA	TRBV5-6	TGTGCCAGCAGCCAAGGGATTCCCAAAAACATTCAGTACTTC	CASSQGIPKNIQYF
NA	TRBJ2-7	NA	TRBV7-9	TGTGCCAGCAGCCTAGGGCGGGGGCTCTACGAGCAGTACTTC	CASSLGRGLYEQYF
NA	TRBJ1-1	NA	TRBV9	TGTGCCAGCAGCGCCAGGGAAATGAACACTGAAGCTTTCTTT	CASSAREMNTEAFF
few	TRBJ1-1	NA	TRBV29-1	TGCAGCGTTGCCACAGGGCGTGGCACTGAAGCTTTCTTT	CSVATGRGTEAFF
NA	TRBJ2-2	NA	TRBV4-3	TGCGCCAGCAGCCAAGTTTGGGGGGTAGGGCGAACGAACACCGGGGAGCTGTTTTTT	CASSQVWGVGRTNTGELFF
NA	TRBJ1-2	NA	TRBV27	TGTGCCAGCAGTTTAGGATCTGGGGAAACCTACTATGGCTACACCTTC	CASSLGSGETYYGYTF
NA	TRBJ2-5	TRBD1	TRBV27	TGTGCCAGCAGTTTGACAGGGGAAGAGACCCAGTACTTC	CASSLTGEETQYF
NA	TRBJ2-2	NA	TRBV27	TGTGCCAGCAGTGACTTGAATGGCGGGGAGCTGTTTTTT	CASSDLNGGELFF
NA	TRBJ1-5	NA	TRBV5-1	TGCGCCAGCAGCTTGGAGGGACGGAGCAATCAGCCCCAGCATTTT	CASSLEGRSNQPQHF
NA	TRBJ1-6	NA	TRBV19	TGTGCCAGTATGGAAGGGATTAGTTCACCCCTCCACTTT	CASMEGISSPLHF
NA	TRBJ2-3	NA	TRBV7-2	TGTGCCAGCAGCGGGGGGGCCGAAGATACGCAGTATTTT	CASSGGAEDTQYF
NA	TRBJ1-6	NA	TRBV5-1	TGCGCCAGCAGCTTGAGCATAAATGCAGGGGATTCACCCCTCCACTTT	CASSLSINAGDSPLHF
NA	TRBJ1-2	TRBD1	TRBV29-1	TGCAGCGTCCGGGACAGGGCAACTGAAGGCTACACCTTC	CSVRDRATEGYTF
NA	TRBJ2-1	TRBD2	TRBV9	TGTGCCAGCAGCCCCTCCGGCGAGGCGGGGGGGCTCGATGAGCAGTTCTTC	CASSPSGEAGGLDEQFF
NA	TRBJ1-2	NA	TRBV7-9	TGTGCCAGCAGTTCGTACAGGGATAACTATGGCTACACCTTC	CASSSYRDNYGYTF
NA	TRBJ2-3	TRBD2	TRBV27	TGTGCCAGCAGCCCCGAGGGGACTAGCGTCACAGATACGCAGTATTTT	CASSPEGTSVTDTQYF
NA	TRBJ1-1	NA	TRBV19	TGTGCCAGTACCATGGACGGCGAGAACACTGAAGCTTTCTTT	CASTMDGENTEAFF
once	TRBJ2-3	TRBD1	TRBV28	TGTGCCAGCACCTGGTGGGGACAGGGGACGGATACGCAGTATTTT	CASTWWGQGTDTQYF
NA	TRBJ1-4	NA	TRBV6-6	TGTGCCAGCAGTCCCGGACCGTCTAATAATGAAAAACTGTTTTTT	CASSPGPSNNEKLFF
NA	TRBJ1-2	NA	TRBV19	TGTGCCAGTAGTCCCGCCGACGCTAACTATGGCTACACCTTC	CASSPADANYGYTF
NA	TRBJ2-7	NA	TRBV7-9	TGTGCCAGCAGCTTAGCGCTGGGTCTGGGACACGAGCAGTACTTC	CASSLALGLGHEQYF
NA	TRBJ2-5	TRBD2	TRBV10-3	TGTGCCATCGGGGGGGAGTTCCAAGAGACCCAGTACTTC	CAIGGEFQETQYF
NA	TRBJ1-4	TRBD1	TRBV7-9	TGTGCCAGCAGCTCGCCCTTACAGGGGTTCAGTGAAAAACTGTTTTTT	CASSSPLQGFSEKLFF
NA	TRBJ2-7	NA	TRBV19	TGTGCCAGTAGTATTGGACAGTACTACGAGCAGTACTTC	CASSIGQYYEQYF
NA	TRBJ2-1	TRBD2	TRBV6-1	TGTGCCAGCAGTGGGGTGGATAGAGCGGGGGGCGATGAGCAGTTCTTC	CASSGVDRAGGDEQFF
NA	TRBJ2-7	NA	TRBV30	TGTGCTTGGACCAAAAGGGCTAGCGACTACGAGCAGTACTTC	CAWTKRASDYEQYF
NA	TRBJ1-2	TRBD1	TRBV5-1	TGCGCCAGCAGCTTTACAGGGGAGGGCTATGGCTACACCTTC	CASSFTGEGYGYTF
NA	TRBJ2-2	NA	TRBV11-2	TGTGCCAGCAGCTTTCCCGGGGAGCTGTTTTTT	CASSFPGELFF
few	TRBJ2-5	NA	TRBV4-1	TGCGCCAGCAGCCAAGATCTAGGAGCCAGGGTGGAGACCCAGTACTTC	CASSQDLGARVETQYF
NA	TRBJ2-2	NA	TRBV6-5	TGTGCCAGCAGTTACTCGGGGGGCCTGTACACCGGGGAGCTGTTTTTT	CASSYSGGLYTGELFF
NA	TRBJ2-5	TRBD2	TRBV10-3	TGTGCCATCAGTGACCCCAGCCGAGTACTAGCGGGGGCACAAGAGACCCAGTACTTC	CAISDPSRVLAGAQETQYF
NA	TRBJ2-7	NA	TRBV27	TGTGCCAGCAGTTTATACCCCCCGGACATCCACTCCTACGAGCAGTACTTC	CASSLYPPDIHSYEQYF
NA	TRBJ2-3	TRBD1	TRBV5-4	TGTGCCAGCAGCCAAAAGGGGGCAGGGCCAGATACGCAGTATTTT	CASSQKGAGPDTQYF